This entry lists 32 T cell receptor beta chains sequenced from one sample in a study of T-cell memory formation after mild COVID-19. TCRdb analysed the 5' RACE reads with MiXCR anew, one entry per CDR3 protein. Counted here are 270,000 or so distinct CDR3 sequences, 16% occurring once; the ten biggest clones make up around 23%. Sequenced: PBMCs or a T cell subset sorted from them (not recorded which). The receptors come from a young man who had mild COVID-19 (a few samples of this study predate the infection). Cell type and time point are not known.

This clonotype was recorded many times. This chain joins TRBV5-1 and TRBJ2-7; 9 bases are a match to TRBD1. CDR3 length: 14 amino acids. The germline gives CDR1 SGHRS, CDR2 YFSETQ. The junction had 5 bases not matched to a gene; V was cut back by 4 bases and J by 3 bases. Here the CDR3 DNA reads TGCGCCAGCAGCCCGGAGACAGGGGGCTACGAGCAGTACTTC. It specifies CASSPETGGYEQYF.

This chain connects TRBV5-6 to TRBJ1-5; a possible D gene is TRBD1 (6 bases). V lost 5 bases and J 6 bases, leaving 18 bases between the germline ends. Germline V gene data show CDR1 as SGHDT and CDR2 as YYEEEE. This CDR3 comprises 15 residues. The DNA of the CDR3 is TGTGCCAGCAGTCCGGGACAAGGTCGTCGTCAGCCCCAGCATTTT. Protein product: CASSPGQGRRQPQHF.

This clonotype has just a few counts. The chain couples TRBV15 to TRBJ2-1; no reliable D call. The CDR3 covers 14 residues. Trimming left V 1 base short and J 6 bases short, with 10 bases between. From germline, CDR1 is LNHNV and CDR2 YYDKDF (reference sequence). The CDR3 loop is CATSRVGFPNEQFF. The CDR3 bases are TGTGCCACCAGCAGAGTAGGGTTTCCCAATGAGCAGTTCTTC.

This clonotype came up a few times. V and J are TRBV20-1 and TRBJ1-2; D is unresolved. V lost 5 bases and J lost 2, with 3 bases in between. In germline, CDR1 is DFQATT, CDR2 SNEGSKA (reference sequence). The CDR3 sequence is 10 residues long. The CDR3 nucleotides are TGCAGTGCTCCGAACTATGGCTACACCTTC. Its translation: CSAPNYGYTF.

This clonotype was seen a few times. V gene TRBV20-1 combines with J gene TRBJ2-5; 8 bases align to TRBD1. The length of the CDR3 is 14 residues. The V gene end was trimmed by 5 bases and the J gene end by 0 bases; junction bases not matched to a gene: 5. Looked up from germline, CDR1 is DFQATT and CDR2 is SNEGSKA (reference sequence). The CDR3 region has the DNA TGCAGTGCTCTGTCAGGGGGCCACCAAGAGACCCAGTACTTC. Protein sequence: CSALSGGHQETQYF.

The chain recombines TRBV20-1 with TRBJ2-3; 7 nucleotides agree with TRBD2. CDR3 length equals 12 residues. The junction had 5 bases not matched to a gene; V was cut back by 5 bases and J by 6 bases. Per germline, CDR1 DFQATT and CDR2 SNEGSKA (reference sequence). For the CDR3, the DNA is TGCAGTGCTGGCGGGGGTGCGGATACGCAGTATTTT. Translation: CSAGGGADTQYF.

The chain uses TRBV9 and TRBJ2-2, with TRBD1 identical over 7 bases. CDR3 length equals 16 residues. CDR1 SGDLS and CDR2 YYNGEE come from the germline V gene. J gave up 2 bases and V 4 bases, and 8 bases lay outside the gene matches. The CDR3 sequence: CASSKIGTANTGELFF. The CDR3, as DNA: TGTGCCAGCAGCAAGATAGGGACAGCTAACACCGGGGAGCTGTTTTTT.

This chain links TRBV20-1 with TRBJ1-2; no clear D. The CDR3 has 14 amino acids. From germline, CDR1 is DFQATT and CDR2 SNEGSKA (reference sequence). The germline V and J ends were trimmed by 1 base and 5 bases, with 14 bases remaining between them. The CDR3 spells CSARAFQETYGYTF. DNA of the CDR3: TGCAGTGCTAGAGCCTTTCAGGAGACATATGGCTACACCTTC.

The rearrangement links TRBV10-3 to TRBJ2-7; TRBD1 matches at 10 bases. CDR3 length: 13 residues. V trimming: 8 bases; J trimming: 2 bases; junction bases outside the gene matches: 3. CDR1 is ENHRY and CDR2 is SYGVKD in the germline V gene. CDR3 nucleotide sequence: TGTGCCATCGGACAGGGGGACACCTACGAGCAGTACTTC. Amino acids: CAIGQGDTYEQYF.

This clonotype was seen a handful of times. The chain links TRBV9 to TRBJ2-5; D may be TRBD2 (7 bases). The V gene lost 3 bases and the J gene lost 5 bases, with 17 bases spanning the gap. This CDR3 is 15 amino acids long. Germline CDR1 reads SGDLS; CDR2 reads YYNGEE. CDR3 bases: TGTGCCAGCAGCGCCTTAGGGGGGGGCATCGAGACCCAGTACTTC. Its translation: CASSALGGGIETQYF.

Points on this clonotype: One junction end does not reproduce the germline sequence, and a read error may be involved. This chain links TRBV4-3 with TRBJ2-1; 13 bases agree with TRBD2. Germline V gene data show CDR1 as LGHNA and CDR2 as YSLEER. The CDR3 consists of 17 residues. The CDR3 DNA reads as TGCGCCAGTAGCCAAGAACTAGCGGGGGGGCCTTCCCGTGAGCAGTTCTTC. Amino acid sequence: CASSQELAGGPSREQFF.

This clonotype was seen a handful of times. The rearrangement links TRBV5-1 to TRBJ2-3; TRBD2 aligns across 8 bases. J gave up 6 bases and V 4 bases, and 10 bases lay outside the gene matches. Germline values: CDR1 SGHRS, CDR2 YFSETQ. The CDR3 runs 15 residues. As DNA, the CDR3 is TGCGCCAGCAGCCCCCGTGGCGGGGGGATCGATACGCAGTATTTT. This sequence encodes CASSPRGGGIDTQYF.

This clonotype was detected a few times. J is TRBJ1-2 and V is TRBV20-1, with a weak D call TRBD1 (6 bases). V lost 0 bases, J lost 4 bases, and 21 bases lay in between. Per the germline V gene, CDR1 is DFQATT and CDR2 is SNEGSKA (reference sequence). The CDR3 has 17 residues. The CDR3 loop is CSARDQGGRSPLYGYTF. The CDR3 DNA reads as TGCAGTGCTAGAGATCAAGGGGGACGGTCGCCGCTCTATGGCTACACCTTC.

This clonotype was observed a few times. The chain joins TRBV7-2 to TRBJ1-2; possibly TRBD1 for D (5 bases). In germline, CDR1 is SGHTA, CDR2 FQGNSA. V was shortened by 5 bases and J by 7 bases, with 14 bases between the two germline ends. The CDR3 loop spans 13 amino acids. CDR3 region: CASSPRTFGGYTF. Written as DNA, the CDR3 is TGTGCCAGCAGCCCACGGACATTCGGTGGCTACACCTTC.

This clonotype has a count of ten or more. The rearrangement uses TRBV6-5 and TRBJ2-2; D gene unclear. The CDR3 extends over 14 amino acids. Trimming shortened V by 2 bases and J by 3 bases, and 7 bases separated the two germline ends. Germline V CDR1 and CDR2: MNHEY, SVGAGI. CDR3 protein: CASSYTLDTGELFF. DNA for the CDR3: TGTGCCAGCAGTTACACACTTGACACCGGGGAGCTGTTTTTT.

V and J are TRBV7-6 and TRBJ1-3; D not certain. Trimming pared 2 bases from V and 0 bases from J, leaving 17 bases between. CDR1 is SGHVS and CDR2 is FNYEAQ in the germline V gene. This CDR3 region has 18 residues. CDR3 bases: TGTGCCAGCAGCTTAAGTAATGGGCGCGGCGGCTCTGGAAACACCATATATTTT. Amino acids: CASSLSNGRGGSGNTIYF. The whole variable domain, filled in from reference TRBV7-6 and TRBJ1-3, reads GAGVSQSPRYKVTKRGQDVALRCDPISGHVSLYWYRQALGQGPEFLTYFNYEAQQDKSGLPNDRFSAERPEGSISTLTIQRTEQRDSAMYRCASSLSNGRGGSGNTIYFGEGSWLTVV.

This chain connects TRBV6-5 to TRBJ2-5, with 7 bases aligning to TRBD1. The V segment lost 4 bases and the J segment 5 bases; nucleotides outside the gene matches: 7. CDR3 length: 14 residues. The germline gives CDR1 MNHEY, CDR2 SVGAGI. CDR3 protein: CASSSRTGFETQYF. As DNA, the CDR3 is TGTGCCAGCAGTTCACGGACAGGATTCGAGACCCAGTACTTC.

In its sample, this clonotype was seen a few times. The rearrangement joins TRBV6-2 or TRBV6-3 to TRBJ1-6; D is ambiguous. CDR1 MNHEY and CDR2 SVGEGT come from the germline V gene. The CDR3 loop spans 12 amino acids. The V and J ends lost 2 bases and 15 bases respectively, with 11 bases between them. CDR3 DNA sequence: TGTGCCAGCAGTTACGAGGGTTTGCGCCTCCACTTT. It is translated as CASSYEGLRLHF.

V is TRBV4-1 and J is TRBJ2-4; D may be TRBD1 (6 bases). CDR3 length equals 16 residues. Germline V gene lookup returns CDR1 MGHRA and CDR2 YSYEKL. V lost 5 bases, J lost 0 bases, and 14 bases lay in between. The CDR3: CASSARQDQAKNIQYF. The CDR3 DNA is TGCGCCAGCAGCGCGAGACAGGACCAAGCCAAAAACATTCAGTACTTC.

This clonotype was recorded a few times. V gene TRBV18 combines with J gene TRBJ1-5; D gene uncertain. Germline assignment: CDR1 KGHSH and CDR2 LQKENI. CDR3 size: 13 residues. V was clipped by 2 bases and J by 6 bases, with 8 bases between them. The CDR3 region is CASSPKGTQPQHF. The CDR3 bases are TGTGCCAGCTCACCAAAGGGTACTCAGCCCCAGCATTTT.

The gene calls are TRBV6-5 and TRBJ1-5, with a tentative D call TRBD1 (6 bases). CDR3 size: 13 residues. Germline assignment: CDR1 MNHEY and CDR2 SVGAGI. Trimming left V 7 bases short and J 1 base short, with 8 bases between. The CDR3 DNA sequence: TGTGCCAGCAAAACAGGGAGCAATCAGCCCCAGCATTTT. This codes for CASKTGSNQPQHF.

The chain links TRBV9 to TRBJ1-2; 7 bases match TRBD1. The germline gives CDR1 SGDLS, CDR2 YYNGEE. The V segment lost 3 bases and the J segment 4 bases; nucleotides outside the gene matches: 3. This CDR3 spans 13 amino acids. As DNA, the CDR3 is TGTGCCAGCAGCGCCTGGGACAGCTATGGCTACACCTTC. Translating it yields CASSAWDSYGYTF. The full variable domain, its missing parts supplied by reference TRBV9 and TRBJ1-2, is DSGVTQTPKHLITATGQRVTLRCSPRSGDLSVYWYQQSLDQGLQFLIQYYNGEERAKGNILERFSAQQFPDLHSELNLSSLELGDSALYFCASSAWDSYGYTFGSGTRLTVV.

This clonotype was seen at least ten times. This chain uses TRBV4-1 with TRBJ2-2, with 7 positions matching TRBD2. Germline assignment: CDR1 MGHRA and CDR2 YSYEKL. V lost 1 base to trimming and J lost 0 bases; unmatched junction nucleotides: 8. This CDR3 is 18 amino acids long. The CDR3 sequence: CASSQGTSYFSNTGELFF. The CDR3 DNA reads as TGCGCCAGCAGCCAAGGGACTAGTTATTTTTCGAACACCGGGGAGCTGTTTTTT.

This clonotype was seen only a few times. The CDR3 coding sequence is TGTGCCAGCAGCCCAGTGGGACTTTCTCCTACGTTGGTGGACGTC. Protein sequence: CASSPVGLSPTLVDV. The rearrangement uses TRBV28 and TRBJ2-7, with D possibly being TRBD2 (6 bases). CDR3 size: 15 residues. CDR1 is MDHEN, CDR2 SYDVKM, per germline.

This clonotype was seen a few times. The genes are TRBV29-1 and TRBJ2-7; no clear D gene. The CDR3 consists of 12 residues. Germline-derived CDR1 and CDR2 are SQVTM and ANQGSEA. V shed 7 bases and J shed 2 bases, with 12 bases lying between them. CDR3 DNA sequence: TGCAGCGCTCTTAGTGTCGCCTACGAGCAGTACTTC. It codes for CSALSVAYEQYF.

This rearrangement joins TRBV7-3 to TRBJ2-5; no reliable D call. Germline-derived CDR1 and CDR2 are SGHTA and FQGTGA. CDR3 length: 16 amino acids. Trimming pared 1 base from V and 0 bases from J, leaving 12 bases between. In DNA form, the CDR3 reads TGTGCCAGCAGCTTAAACGGGCCCGAGTACCAAGAGACCCAGTACTTC. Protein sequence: CASSLNGPEYQETQYF.

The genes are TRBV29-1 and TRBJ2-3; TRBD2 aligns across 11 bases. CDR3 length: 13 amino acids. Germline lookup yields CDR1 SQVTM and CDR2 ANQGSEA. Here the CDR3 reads CSYQTSGDVTQYF. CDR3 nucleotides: TGCAGTTATCAGACTAGCGGGGACGTTACGCAGTATTTT.

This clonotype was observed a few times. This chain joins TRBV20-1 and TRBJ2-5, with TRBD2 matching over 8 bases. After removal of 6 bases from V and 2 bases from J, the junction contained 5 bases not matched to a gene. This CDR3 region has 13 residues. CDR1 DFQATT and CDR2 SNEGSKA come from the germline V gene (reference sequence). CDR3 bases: TGCAGTGCAAGTGGACTAGCTCAAGAGACCCAGTACTTC. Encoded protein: CSASGLAQETQYF.

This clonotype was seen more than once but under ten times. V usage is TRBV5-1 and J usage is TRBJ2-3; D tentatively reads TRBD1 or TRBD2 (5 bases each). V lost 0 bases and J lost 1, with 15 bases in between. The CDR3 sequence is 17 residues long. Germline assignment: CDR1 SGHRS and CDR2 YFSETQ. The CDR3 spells CASSLVLGSGRTDTQYF. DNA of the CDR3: TGCGCCAGCAGCTTGGTTCTGGGGTCGGGACGCACAGATACGCAGTATTTT.

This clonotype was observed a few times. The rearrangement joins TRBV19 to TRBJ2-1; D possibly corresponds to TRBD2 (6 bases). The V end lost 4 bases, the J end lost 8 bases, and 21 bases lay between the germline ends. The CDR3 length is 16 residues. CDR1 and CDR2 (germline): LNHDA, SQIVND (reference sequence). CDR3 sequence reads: CASSTTSGEARDEQFF. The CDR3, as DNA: TGTGCCAGTAGTACGACGTCGGGGGAAGCTCGGGATGAGCAGTTCTTC.

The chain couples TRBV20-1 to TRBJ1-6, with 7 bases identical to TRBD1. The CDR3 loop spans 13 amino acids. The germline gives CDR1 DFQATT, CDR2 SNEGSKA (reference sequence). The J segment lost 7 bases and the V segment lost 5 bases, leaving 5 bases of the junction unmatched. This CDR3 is CSADRDSNSPLHF. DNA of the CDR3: TGCAGTGCTGACAGGGATAGCAATTCACCCCTCCACTTT.

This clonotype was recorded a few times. The CDR3, as DNA: TGCAGTGCTAGATACGGACTAACCTACAATGAGCAGTTCTTC. Amino acids: CSARYGLTYNEQFF. The chain employs TRBV20-1 and TRBJ2-1; possibly TRBD2 for D (6 bases). Per germline, CDR1 DFQATT and CDR2 SNEGSKA (reference sequence). CDR3 length equals 14 residues. Trimming removed 2 bases at V and 2 bases at J, with 10 bases between.